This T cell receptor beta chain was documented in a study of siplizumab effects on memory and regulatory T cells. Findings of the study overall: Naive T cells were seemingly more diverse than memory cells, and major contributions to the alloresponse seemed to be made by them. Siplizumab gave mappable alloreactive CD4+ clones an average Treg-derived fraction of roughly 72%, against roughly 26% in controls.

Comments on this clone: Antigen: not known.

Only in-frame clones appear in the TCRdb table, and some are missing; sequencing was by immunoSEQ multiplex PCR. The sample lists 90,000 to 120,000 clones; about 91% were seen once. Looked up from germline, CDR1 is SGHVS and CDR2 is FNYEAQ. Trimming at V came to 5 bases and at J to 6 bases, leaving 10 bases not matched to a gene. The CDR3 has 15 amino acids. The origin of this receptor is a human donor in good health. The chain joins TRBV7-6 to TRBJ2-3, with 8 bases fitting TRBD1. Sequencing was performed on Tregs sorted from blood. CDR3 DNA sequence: TGTGCCAGCAGCGGCAGACAGGGGCAGTGGGATACGCAGTATTTT. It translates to CASSGRQGQWDTQYF.